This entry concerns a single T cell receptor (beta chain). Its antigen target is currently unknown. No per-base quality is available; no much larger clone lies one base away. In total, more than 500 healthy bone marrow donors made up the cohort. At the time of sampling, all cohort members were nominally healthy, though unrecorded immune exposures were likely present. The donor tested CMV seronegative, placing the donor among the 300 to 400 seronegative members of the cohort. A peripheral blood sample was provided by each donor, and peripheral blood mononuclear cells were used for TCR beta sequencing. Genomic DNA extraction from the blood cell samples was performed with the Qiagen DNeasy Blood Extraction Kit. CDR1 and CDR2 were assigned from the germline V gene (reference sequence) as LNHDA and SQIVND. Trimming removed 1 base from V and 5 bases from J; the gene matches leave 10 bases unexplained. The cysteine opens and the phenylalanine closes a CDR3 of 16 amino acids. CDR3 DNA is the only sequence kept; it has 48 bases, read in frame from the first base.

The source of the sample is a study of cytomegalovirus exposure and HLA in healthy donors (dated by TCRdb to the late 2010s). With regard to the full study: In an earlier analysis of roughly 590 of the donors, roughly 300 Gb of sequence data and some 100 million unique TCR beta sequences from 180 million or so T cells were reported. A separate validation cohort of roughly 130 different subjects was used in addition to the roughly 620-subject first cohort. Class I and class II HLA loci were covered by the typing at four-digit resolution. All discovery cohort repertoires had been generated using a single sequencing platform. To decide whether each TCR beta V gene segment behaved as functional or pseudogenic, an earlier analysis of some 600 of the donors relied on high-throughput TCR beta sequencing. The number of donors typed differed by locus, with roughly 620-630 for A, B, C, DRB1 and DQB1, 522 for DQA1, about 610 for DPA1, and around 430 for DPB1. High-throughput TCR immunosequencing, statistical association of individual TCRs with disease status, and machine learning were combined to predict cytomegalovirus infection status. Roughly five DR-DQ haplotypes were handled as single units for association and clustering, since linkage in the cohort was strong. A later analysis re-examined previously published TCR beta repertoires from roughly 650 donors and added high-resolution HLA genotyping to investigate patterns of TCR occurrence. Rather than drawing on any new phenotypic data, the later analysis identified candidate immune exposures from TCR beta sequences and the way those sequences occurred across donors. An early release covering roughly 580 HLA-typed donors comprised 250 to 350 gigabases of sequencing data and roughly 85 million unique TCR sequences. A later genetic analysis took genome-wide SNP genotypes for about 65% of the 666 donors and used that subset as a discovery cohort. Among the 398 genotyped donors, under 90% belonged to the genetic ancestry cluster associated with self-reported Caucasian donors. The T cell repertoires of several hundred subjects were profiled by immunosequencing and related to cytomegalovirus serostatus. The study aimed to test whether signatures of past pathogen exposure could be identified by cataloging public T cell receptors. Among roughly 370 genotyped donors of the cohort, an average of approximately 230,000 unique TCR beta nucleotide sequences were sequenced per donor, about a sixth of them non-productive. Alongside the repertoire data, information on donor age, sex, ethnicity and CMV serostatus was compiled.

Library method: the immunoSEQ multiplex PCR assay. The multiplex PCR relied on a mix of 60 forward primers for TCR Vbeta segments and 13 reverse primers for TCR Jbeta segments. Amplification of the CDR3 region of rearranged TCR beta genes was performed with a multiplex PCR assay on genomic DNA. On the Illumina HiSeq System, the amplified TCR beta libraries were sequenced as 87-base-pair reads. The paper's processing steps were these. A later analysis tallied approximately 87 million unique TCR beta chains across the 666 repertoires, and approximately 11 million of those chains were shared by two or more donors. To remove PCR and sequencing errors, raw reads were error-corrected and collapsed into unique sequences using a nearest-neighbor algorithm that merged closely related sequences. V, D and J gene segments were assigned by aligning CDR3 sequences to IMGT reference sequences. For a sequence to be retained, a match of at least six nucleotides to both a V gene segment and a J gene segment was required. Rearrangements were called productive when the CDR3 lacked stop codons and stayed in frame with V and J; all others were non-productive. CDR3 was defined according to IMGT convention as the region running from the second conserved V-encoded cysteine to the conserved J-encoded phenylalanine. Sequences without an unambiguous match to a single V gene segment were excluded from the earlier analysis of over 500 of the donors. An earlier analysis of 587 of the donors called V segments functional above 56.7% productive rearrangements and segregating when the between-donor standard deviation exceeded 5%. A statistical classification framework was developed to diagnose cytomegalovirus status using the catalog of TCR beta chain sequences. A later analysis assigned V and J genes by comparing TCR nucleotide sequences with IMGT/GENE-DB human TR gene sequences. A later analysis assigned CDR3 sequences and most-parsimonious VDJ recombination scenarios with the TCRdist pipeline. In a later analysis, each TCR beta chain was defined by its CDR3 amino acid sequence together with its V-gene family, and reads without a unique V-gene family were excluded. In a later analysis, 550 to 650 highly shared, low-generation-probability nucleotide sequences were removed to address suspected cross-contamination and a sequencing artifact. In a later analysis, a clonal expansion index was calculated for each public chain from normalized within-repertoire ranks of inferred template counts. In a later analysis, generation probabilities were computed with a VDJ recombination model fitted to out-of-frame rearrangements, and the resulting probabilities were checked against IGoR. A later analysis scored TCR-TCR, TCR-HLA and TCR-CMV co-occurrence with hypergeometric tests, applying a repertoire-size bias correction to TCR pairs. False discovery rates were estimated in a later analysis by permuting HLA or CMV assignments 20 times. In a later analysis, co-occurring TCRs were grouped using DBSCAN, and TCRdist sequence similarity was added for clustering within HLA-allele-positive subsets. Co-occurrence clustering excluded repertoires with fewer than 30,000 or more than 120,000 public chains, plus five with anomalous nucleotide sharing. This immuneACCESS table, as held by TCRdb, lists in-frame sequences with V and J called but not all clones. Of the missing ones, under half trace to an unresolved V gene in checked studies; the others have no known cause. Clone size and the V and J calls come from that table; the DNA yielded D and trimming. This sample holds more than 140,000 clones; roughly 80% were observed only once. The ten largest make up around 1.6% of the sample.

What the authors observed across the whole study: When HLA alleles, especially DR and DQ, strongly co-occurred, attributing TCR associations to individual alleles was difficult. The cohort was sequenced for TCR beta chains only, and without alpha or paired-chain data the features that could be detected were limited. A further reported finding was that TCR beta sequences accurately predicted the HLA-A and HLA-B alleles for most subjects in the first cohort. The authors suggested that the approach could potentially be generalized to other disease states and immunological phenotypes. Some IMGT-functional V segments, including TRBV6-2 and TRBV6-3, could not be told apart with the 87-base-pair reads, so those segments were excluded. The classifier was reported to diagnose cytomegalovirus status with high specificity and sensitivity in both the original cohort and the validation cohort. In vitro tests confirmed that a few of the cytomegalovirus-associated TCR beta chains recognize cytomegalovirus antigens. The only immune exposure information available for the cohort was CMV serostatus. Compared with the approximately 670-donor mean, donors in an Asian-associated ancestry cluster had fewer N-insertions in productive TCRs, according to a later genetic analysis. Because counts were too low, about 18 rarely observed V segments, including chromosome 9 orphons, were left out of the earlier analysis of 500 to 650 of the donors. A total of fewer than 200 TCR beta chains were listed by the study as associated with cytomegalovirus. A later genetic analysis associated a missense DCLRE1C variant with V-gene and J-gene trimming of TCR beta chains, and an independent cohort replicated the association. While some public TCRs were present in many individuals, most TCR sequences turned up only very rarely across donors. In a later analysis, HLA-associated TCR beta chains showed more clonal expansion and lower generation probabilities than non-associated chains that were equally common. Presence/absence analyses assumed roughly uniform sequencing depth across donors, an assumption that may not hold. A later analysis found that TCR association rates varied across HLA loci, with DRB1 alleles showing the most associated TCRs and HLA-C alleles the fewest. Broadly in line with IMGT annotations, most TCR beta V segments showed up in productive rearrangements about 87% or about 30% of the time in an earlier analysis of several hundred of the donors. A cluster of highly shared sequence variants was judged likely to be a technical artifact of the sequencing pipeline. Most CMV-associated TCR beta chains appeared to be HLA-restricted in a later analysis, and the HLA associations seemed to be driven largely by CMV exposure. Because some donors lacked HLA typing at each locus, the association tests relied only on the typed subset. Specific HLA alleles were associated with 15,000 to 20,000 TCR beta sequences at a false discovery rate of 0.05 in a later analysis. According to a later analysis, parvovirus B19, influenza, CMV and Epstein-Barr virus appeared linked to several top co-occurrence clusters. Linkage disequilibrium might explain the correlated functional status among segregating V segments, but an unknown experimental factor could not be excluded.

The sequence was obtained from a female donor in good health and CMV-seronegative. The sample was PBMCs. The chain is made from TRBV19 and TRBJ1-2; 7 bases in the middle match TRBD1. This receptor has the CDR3 CASSIVFYGTAYGYTF. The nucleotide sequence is TGTGCCAGTAGTATAGTTTTTTACGGGACAGCTTATGGCTACACCTTC.